Sequencing of this T cell receptor beta chain was carried out in a study of blood T cell repertoires in COVID-19. Study in general: Samples of COVID-19 (acute and convalescent) were obtained from the United States, Italy and Spain. From T cells, B-cell-depleted T cells, or PBMCs came the material, which was cDNA or gDNA.

The junction had 2 bases not matched to a gene; V was cut back by 0 bases and J by 3 bases. CDR3 length: 14 residues. Germline assignment: CDR1 LNHDA and CDR2 SQIVND (reference sequence). How the authors handled the data: Nucleated cell counts were estimated from reference gene primer amplification. Only in-frame clones appear in the TCRdb table, and some are missing; sequencing was by immunoSEQ multiplex PCR. Clone size and the V and J calls come from that table; the DNA yielded D and trimming. The sample has about 110,000 clones, roughly 84% seen once. Sequenced material: peripheral blood. The sequence was obtained from a woman aged 70-85 years with acute or convalescent COVID-19. V usage is TRBV19 and J usage is TRBJ2-7; 7 bases line up with TRBD1. This CDR3 is CASSIEGDSYEQYF. CDR3 sequence (DNA): TGTGCCAGTAGTATAGAGGGGGACAGCTACGAGCAGTACTTC.